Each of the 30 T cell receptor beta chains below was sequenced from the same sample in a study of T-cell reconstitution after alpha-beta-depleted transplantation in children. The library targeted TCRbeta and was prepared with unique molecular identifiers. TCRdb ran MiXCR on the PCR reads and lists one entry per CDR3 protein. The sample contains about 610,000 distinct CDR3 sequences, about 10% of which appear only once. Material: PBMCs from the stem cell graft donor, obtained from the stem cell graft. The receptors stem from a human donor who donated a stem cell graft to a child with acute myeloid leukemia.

In nucleotides, the CDR3 is TGCAGTGCTAGAGCCTGGGGGCAGAAGCCCTACGAGCAGTACTTC. Its protein product is CSARAWGQKPYEQYF. The V call is TRBV20-1, the J call TRBJ2-7; weak D call: TRBD1 (6 bases). This CDR3 is 15 amino acids long. Trimming removed 1 base from V and 2 bases from J, with 15 bases in between. CDR1 is DFQATT and CDR2 is SNEGSKA in the germline V gene (reference sequence).

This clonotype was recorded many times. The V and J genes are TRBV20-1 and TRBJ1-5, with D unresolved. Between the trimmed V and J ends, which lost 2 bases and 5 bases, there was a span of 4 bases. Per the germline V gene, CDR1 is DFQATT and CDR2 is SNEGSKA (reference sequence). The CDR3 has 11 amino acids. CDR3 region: CSARRDQPQHF. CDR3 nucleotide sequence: TGCAGTGCTAGAAGGGATCAGCCCCAGCATTTT.

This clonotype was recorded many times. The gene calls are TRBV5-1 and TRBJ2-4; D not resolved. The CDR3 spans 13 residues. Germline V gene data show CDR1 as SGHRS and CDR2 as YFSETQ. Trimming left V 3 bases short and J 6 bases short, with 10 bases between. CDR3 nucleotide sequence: TGCGCCAGCAGCTCCCTATCCCCAAACATTCAGTACTTC. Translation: CASSSLSPNIQYF.

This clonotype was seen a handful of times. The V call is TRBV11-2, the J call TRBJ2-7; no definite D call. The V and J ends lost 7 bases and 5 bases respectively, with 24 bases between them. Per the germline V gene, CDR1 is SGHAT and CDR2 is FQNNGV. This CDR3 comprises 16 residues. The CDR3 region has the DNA TGTGCCAGCAACCCAATCCTCCATGGGTGGCGAAACGAGCAGTACTTC. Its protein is CASNPILHGWRNEQYF.

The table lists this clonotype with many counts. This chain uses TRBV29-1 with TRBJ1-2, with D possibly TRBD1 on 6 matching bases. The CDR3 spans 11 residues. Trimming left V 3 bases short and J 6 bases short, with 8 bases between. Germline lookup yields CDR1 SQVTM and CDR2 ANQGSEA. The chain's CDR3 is CSVEGANGYTF. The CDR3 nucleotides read TGCAGCGTTGAGGGGGCTAATGGCTACACCTTC. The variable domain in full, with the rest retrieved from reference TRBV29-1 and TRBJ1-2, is SAVISQKPSRDICQRGTSLTIQCQVDSQVTMMFWYRQQPGQSLTLIATANQGSEATYESGFVIDKFPISRPNLTFSTLTVSNMSPEDSSIYLCSVEGANGYTFGSGTRLTVV.

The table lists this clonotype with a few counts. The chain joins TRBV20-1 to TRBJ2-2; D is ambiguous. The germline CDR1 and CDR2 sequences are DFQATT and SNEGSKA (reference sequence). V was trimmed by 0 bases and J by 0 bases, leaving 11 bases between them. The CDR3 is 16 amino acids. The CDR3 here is CSARDSERPNTGELFF. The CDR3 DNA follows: TGCAGTGCTAGAGACTCTGAGCGCCCGAACACCGGGGAGCTGTTTTTT.

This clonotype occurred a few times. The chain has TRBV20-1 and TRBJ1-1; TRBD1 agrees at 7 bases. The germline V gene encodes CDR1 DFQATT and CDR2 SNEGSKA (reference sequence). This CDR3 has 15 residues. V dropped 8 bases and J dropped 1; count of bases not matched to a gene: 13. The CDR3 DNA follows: TGCAGTCCCCTCAAAGGGGGCTCCCAGAACACTGAAGCTTTCTTT. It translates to CSPLKGGSQNTEAFF.

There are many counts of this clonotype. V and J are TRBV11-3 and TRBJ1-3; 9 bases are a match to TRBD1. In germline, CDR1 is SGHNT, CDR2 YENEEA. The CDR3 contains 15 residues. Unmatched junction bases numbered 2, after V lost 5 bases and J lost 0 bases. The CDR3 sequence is CASSPGQGSGNTIYF. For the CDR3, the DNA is TGTGCCAGCAGCCCGGGACAGGGCTCTGGAAACACCATATATTTT.

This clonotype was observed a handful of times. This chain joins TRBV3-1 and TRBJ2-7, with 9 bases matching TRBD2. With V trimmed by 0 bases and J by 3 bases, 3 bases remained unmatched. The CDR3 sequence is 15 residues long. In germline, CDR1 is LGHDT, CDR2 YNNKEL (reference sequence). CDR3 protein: CASSQDSSGIYEQYF. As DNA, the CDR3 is TGTGCCAGCAGCCAAGATTCTAGCGGGATCTACGAGCAGTACTTC.

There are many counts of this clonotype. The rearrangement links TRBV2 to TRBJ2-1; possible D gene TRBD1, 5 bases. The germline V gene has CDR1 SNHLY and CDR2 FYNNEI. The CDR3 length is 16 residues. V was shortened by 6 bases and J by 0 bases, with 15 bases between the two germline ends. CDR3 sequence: CASRYDRSRSYNEQFF. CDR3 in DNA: TGTGCCAGCAGGTACGACAGATCTCGCTCCTACAATGAGCAGTTCTTC.

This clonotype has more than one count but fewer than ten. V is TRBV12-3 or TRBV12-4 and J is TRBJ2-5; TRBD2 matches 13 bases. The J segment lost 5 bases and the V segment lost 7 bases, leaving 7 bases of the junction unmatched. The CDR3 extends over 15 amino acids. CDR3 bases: TGTGCCAGCAACACTAGCGGGAGGGCCTCGGAGACCCAGTACTTC. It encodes CASNTSGRASETQYF.

This CDR3 reads CASSRSTGGMNTEAFF. CDR3 in DNA: TGTGCCAGCAGCCGTTCGACGGGCGGGATGAACACTGAAGCTTTCTTT. The genes are TRBV7-2 and TRBJ1-1; no clear D. The CDR3 is made up of 16 amino acids. V dropped 5 bases and J dropped 0 bases, with 16 bases sitting between them. Germline loops: CDR1 SGHTA, CDR2 FQGNSA.

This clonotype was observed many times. CDR3 coding DNA: TGCAGTGCGGAGACCGGGACGCAGAATGAGCAGTTCTTC. The encoded protein is CSAETGTQNEQFF. The V call is TRBV20-1, the J call TRBJ2-1, with D possibly called TRBD1 or TRBD2 (5 bases each). V dropped 6 bases and J dropped 7 bases, with 16 bases sitting between them. CDR3 length: 13 residues. Germline values: CDR1 DFQATT, CDR2 SNEGSKA (reference sequence).

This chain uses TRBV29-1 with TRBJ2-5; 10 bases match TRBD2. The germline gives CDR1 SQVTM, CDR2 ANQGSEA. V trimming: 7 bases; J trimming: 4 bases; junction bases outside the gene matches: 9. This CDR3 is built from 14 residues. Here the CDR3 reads CSGRKRLAGETQYF. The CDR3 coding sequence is TGCAGCGGTAGGAAGCGACTAGCGGGAGAGACCCAGTACTTC.

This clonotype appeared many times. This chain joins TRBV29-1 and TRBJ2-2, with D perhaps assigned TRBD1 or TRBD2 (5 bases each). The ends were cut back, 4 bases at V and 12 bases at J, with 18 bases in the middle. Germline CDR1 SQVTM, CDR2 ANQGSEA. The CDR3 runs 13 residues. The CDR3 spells CSVGPGTGEKLFF. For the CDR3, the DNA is TGCAGCGTTGGCCCCGGGACGGGCGAGAAGCTGTTTTTT.

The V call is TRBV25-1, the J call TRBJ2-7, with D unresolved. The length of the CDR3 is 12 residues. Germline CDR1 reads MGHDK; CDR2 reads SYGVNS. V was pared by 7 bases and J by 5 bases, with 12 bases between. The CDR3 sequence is CASTHLGDEQYF. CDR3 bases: TGTGCCAGCACCCATCTTGGGGACGAGCAGTACTTC.

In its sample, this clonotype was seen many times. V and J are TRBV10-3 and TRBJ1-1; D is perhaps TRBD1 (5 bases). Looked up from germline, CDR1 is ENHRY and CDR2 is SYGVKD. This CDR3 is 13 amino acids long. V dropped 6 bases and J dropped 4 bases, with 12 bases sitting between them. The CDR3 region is CAISGPGGTEAFF. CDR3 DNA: TGTGCCATCAGCGGTCCCGGGGGCACTGAAGCTTTCTTT.

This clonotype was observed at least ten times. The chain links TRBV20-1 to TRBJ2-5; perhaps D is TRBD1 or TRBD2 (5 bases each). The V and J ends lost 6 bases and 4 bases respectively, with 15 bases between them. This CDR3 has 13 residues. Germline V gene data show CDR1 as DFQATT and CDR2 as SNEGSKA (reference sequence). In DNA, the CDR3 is TGCAGTGCCCACTCGGGGCCCCGAGAGACCCAGTACTTC. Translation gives CSAHSGPRETQYF.

The CDR3 protein is CASSFPGPWGQPQHF. For the CDR3, the DNA is TGTGCCAGCAGTTTCCCGGGACCTTGGGGTCAGCCCCAGCATTTT. The gene calls are TRBV28 and TRBJ1-5; maybe TRBD1 (5 bases). Deletions cut 3 bases from V and 6 bases from J, with 15 bases between. This CDR3 region has 15 residues. Germline-derived CDR1 and CDR2 are MDHEN and SYDVKM. Using reference TRBV28 and TRBJ1-5 for the parts outside the CDR3, the full variable domain is DVKVTQSSRYLVKRTGEKVFLECVQDMDHENMFWYRQDPGLGLRLIYFSYDVKMKEKGDIPEGYSVSREKKERFSLILESASTNQTSMYLCASSFPGPWGQPQHFGDGTRLSIL.

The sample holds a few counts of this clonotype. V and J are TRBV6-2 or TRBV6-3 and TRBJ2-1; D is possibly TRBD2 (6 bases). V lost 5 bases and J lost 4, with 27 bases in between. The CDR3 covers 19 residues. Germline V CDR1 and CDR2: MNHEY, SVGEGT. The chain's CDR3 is CASSPGSRVAAPLYNEQFF. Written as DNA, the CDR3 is TGTGCCAGCAGTCCCGGCTCCAGGGTAGCGGCACCCCTGTACAATGAGCAGTTCTTC.

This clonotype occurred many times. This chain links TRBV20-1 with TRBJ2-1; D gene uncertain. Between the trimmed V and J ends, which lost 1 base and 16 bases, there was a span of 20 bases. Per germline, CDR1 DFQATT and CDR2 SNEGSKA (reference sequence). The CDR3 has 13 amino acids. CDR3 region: CSARVIGDFQKFF. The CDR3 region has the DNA TGCAGTGCTAGAGTAATTGGAGACTTCCAAAAATTCTTC.

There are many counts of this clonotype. The CDR3 DNA reads as TGTGCCAGCAGCTTAGGACCAGCGGGAGGGCGCAATGAGCAGTTCTTC. Translating it yields CASSLGPAGGRNEQFF. This chain connects TRBV7-2 to TRBJ2-1, with TRBD2 matching 10 bases. The CDR3 totals 16 residues. J gave up 6 bases and V 1 base, and 6 bases lay outside the gene matches. Germline CDR1 reads SGHTA; CDR2 reads FQGNSA.

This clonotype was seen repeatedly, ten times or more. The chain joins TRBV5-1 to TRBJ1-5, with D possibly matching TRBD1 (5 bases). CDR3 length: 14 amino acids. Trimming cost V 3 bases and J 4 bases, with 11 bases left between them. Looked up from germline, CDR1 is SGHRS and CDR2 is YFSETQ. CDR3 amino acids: CASSSDSPNQPQHF. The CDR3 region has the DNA TGCGCCAGCAGCTCCGACAGCCCTAATCAGCCCCAGCATTTT.

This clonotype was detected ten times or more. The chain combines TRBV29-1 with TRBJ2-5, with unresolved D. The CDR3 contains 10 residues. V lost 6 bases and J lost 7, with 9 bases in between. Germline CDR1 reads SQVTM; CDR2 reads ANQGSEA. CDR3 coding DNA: TGCAGCGTCCAGGACCGGACCCAGTACTTC. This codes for CSVQDRTQYF.

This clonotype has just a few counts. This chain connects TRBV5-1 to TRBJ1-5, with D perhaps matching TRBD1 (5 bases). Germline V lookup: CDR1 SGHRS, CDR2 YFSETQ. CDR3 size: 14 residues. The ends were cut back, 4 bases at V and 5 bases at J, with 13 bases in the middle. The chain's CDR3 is CASSPRGLDQPQHF. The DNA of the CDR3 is TGCGCCAGCAGCCCACGGGGGTTGGATCAGCCCCAGCATTTT.

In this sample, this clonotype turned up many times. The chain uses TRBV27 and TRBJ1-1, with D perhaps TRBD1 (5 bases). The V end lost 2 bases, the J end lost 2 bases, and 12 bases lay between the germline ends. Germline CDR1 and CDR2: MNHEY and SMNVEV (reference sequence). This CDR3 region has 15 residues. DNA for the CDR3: TGTGCCAGCAGTTTAAAGGCAGGGAGAAACACTGAAGCTTTCTTT. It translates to CASSLKAGRNTEAFF.

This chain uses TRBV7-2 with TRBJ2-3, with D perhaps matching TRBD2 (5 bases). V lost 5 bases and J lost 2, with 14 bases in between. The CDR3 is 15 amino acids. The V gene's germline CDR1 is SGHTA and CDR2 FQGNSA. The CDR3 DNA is TGTGCCAGCAGCGGTGAGGCGGGCCCCACAGATACGCAGTATTTT. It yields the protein CASSGEAGPTDTQYF.

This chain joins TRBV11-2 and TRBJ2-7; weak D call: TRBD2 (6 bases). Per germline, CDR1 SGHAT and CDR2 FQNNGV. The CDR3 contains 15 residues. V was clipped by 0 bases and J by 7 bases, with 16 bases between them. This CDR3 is CASSLELAAFGEQYF. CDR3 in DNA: TGTGCCAGCAGCTTAGAGTTAGCGGCCTTTGGAGAGCAGTACTTC.

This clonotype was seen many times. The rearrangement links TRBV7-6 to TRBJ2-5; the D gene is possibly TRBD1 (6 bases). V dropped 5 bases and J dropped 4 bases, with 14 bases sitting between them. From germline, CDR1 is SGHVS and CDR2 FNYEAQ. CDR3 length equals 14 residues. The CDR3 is CASSPTGYGETQYF. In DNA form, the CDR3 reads TGTGCCAGCAGCCCAACAGGGTATGGAGAGACCCAGTACTTC. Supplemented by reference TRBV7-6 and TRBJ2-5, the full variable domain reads GAGVSQSPRYKVTKRGQDVALRCDPISGHVSLYWYRQALGQGPEFLTYFNYEAQQDKSGLPNDRFSAERPEGSISTLTIQRTEQRDSAMYRCASSPTGYGETQYFGPGTRLLVL.

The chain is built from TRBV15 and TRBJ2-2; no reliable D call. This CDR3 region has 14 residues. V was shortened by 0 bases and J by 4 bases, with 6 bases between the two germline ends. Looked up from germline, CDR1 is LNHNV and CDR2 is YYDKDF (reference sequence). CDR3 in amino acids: CATSRDEATGELFF. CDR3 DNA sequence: TGTGCCACCAGCAGAGATGAGGCCACCGGGGAGCTGTTTTTT.